This T cell receptor beta chain is from a study of T-cell reconstitution after alpha-beta-depleted transplantation in children. Study findings and constraints: T-cell counts and diversity at one year following transplant were attributed mainly to newly produced T cells.

Researchers prepared the TCRbeta library using unique molecular identifiers, the study reports. A single record per CDR3 protein comes from TCRdb applying MiXCR to the PCR reads. The sample gives approximately 20,000 distinct CDR3 sequences, roughly 13% of which show up once; around 36% is in the top ten. The V end lost 0 bases, the J end lost 6 bases, and 16 bases lay between the germline ends. The CDR3 totals 16 residues. CDR1 and CDR2 from the germline V gene are SGDLS and YYNGEE. This clonotype was counted many times. Its antigen is unidentified. This clonotype was obtained from a female patient aged 2-9 years who had a stem cell transplant for congenital amegakaryocytic thrombocytopenia, so the T cells may come from the graft donor. The sample in question was PBMCs, mostly from graft donor cells, obtained 60 days after TCRalphabeta/CD19-depleted stem cell transplant. The chain has TRBV9 and TRBJ2-1; no firm D call. CDR3 region: CASSVAWGFLGNEQFF. The CDR3 DNA follows: TGTGCCAGCAGCGTAGCTTGGGGTTTTTTAGGCAATGAGCAGTTCTTC. The full variable domain, completed using reference TRBV9 and TRBJ2-1, is DSGVTQTPKHLITATGQRVTLRCSPRSGDLSVYWYQQSLDQGLQFLIQYYNGEERAKGNILERFSAQQFPDLHSELNLSSLELGDSALYFCASSVAWGFLGNEQFFGPGTRLTVL.